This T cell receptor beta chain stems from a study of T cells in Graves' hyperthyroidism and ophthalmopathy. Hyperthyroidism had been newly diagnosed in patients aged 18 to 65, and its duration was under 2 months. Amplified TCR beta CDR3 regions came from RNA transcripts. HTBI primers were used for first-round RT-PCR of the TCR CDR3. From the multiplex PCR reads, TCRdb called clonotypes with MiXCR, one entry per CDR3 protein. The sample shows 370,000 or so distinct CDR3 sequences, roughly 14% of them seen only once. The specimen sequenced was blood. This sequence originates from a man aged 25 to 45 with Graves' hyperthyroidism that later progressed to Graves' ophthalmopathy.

For the CDR3, the DNA is TGCAGTGCTAGAGAACAGGGGAGGTCCCAGCATTTT. Translating it yields CSAREQGRSQHF. V and J are TRBV20-1 and TRBJ1-5; 7 bases align to TRBD1. Losses at the gene ends were 0 bases for V and 11 bases for J; bases not matched to a gene: 4. Germline V gives CDR1 DFQATT, CDR2 SNEGSKA (reference sequence). This CDR3 has 12 amino acids.